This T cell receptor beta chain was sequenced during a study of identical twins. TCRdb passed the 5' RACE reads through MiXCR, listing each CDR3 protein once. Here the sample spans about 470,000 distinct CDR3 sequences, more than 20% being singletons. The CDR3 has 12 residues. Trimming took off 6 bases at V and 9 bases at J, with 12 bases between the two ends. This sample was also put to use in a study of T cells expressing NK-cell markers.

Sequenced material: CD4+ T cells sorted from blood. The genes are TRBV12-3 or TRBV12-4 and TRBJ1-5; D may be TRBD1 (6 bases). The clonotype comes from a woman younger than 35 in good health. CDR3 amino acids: CASSPTGPPQHF. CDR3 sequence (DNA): TGTGCCAGCAGCCCGACAGGTCCGCCCCAGCATTTT.